This TCR beta chain was captured in a study of somatic mutations in cytotoxic T cells in rheumatoid arthritis. Across the whole study: At nearly 100% purity, some V beta antibody-stained T-cell populations were flow-sorted, and these included V beta1+ cells that were sequenced for TCRB.

Findings of the study overall: Clonality of CD8+ T cells, which was compared between rheumatoid arthritis patients and age-matched healthy controls, did not differ significantly. Of 50 to 75 patients, 8 had a largest CD8+ clone that exceeded 20% of CD8+ cells.

As for this clone: Its antigen is unidentified.

The CDR3 sequence is 17 residues long. V lost 3 bases and J lost 1, with 17 bases in between. Germline V gene sequence: CDR1 SGDLS, CDR2 YYNGEE. Using immunoSEQ multiplex PCR, the repertoire was profiled, and TCRdb retains in-frame clones only, with some absent. Of 20,000 or so clones in the sample, about 81% were seen once. The sequencing input was CD8+ T cells sorted from blood. The clonotype was recovered from an adult with rheumatoid arthritis. The gene calls are TRBV9 and TRBJ2-4; weak D call: TRBD2 (6 bases). The CDR3 protein is CASSGDPLRGAKNIQYF. The CDR3 DNA reads as TGTGCCAGCAGCGGGGACCCTCTTCGGGGGGCCAAAAACATTCAGTACTTC. Full variable domain (rest looked up from reference TRBV9 and TRBJ2-4): DSGVTQTPKHLITATGQRVTLRCSPRSGDLSVYWYQQSLDQGLQFLIQYYNGEERAKGNILERFSAQQFPDLHSELNLSSLELGDSALYFCASSGDPLRGAKNIQYFGAGTRLSVL.